Here is one TCR beta chain with its context. This specimen belongs to a study of blood T cell repertoires in COVID-19. On the study more broadly: Sources were T cells, B-cell-depleted T cells, or PBMCs; the material itself was cDNA or gDNA.

Trimming at V came to 0 bases and at J to 6 bases, leaving 6 bases not matched to a gene. This CDR3 has 15 amino acids. Looked up from germline, CDR1 is SGDLS and CDR2 is YYNGEE. Sequenced by immunoSEQ multiplex PCR; TCRdb stores in-frame clones only, minus some. The sample has 200,000 to 250,000 clones; about 90% are singletons. This rearrangement joins TRBV9 to TRBJ2-1; 7 nucleotides agree with TRBD1. The sequence was obtained from a woman in her forties or fifties with acute COVID-19. The material sequenced was PBMCs or T cells enriched from blood (not recorded which). Here the CDR3 reads CASSVDGQVPNEQFF. Written as DNA, the CDR3 is TGTGCCAGCAGCGTAGACGGACAGGTCCCCAATGAGCAGTTCTTC. Full variable domain (missing parts from reference TRBV9 and TRBJ2-1): DSGVTQTPKHLITATGQRVTLRCSPRSGDLSVYWYQQSLDQGLQFLIQYYNGEERAKGNILERFSAQQFPDLHSELNLSSLELGDSALYFCASSVDGQVPNEQFFGPGTRLTVL.